This T cell receptor beta chain was identified in a study of T cell responses to AZD1222 COVID-19 vaccine. TCRdb's table, derived via immunoSEQ multiplex PCR, lists solely in-frame clones and lacks some. This table has about 140,000 clones, about 86% appearing once. Comment on this clone: This sample also contains other DNA sequences that code for the same CDR3.

The TCR was taken from an adult in good health. The source material was peripheral blood, sampled on day 0 of AZD1222 vaccination.

The CDR3 coding sequence is TGTGCCAGCAGTTACGGAAGCGGGCGTAGCTCCTACGAGCAGTACTTC. Translating it yields CASSYGSGRSSYEQYF. The gene calls are TRBV6-5 and TRBJ2-7; a possible D gene is TRBD2 (6 bases). This CDR3 has 16 amino acids. CDR1 and CDR2 (germline): MNHEY, SVGAGI. Deletions cut 2 bases from V and 0 bases from J, with 14 bases between.